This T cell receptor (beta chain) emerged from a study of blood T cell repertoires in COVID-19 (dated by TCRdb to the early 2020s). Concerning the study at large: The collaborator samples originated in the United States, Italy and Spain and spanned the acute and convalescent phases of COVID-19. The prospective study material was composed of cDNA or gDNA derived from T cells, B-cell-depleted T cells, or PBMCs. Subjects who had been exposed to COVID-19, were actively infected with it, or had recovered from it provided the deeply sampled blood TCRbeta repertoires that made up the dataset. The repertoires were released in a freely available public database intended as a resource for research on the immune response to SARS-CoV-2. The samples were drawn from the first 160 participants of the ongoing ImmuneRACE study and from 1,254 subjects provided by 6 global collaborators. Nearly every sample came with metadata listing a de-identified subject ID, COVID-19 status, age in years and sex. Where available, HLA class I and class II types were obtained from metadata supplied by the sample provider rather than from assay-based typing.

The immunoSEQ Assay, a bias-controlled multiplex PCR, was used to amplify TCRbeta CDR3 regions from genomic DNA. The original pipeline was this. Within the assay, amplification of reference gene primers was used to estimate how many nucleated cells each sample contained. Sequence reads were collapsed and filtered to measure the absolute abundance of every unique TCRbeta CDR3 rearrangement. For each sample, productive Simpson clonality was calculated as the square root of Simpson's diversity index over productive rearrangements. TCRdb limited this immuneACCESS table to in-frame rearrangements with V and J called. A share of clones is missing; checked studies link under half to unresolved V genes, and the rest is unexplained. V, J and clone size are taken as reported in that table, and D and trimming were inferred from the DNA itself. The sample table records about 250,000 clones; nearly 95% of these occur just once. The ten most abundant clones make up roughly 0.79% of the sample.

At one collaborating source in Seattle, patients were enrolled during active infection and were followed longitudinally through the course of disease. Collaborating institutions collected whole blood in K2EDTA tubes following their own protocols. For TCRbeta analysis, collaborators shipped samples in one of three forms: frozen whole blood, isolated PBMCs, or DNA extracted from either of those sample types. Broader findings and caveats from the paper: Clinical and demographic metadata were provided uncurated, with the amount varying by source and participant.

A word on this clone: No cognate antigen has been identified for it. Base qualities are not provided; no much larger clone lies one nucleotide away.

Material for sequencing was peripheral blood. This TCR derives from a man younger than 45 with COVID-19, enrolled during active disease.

The DNA reads as follows: TGTGCCATCAGTGAGTCTCTACCTGACAGGCCATGGGAGACCCAGTACTTC. Translated, this is CAISESLPDRPWETQYF. The sequence is built from TRBV10-3 and TRBJ2-5; the D gene is possibly TRBD1, with 6 bases matching. The CDR3 has 17 amino acids, counting the end cysteine and phenylalanine. Solely the CDR3 DNA is kept, with 51 bases framed from the first base. The germline V gene supplies CDR1 ENHRY and CDR2 SYGVKD. The V and J ends are trimmed by 0 bases and 5 bases, leaving 19 bases between them.